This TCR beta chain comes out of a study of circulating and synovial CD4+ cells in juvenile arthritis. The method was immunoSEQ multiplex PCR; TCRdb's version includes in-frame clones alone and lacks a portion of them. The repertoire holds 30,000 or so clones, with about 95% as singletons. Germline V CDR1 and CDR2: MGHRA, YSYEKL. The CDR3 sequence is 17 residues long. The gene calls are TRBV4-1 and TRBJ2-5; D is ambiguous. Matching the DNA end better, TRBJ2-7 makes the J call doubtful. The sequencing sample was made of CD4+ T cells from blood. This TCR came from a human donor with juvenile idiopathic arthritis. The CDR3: CASSQDPNFRGGDEQYF. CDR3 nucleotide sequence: TGCGCCAGCAGCCAAGACCCTAACTTCAGAGGCGGCGACGAGCAGTACTTC.